This entry lists 15 T cell receptor beta chains sequenced from one sample in a study of vaccination effects on CD4 cells after COVID-19. Profiling relied on immunoSEQ multiplex PCR, and the TCRdb table lists in-frame clones only, not all of them. In the table there are fewer than 70,000 clones, roughly 80% of which are singletons. Which antigens these TCRs recognize remains unknown. Sequencing was preceded by expansion of antigen-specific CD4+ T cells with viral peptide pools in the ViraFEST assay. The culture ran for approximately 10 days, and then CD4+ T cells were isolated. All vaccine recipients tested negative for nucleocapsid antibodies and had never contracted SARS-CoV-2 infection. This material consisted of CD4+ T cells from PBMCs cultured with SARS-CoV-2 spike peptides, taken before COVID-19 vaccination. Receptors were obtained from a human donor who received a COVID-19 vaccine.

This chain links TRBV5-1 with TRBJ1-6; tentative D call: TRBD1 (5 bases). The V gene lost 5 bases and the J gene lost 10 bases, with 13 bases spanning the gap. The CDR3 loop spans 13 amino acids. Germline V lookup: CDR1 SGHRS, CDR2 YFSETQ. CDR3 nucleotides: TGCGCCAGCAGAGAAGTTGGGGACTCACCCCTCCACTTT. Its protein product is CASREVGDSPLHF.

This chain links TRBV5-8 with TRBJ1-1; 12 nucleotides agree with TRBD1. The CDR3 consists of 13 residues. Germline V CDR1 and CDR2: SGHTS, YDEGEE. V trimming: 7 bases; J trimming: 7 bases; junction bases outside the gene matches: 5. CDR3: CASPGQGAVEAFF. CDR3 nucleotides: TGTGCCAGCCCGGGACAGGGGGCAGTTGAAGCTTTCTTT.

The V and J genes are TRBV29-1 and TRBJ2-3, with a weak D call TRBD1 (6 bases). The CDR3 contains 14 residues. CDR1 and CDR2 from the germline V gene are SQVTM and ANQGSEA. The ends were cut back, 4 bases at V and 6 bases at J, with 17 bases in the middle. The CDR3 is CSVVGSGVWDTQYF. The DNA of the CDR3 is TGCAGCGTTGTAGGTTCAGGGGTTTGGGATACGCAGTATTTT.

This clone was observed a single time. The chain links TRBV5-6 to TRBJ2-1, with D possibly matching TRBD1 (5 bases). CDR3 length: 15 amino acids. CDR1 is SGHDT, CDR2 YYEEEE, per germline. Trimming took off 1 base at V and 6 bases at J, with 14 bases between the two ends. DNA of the CDR3: TGTGCCAGCAGCTTGTATGAGACAGTGAGCAATGAGCAGTTCTTC. It is translated as CASSLYETVSNEQFF.

Comment on this clone: An end of the junction does not agree with germline; a read error may underlie this. The chain links TRBV2 to TRBJ2-5; D might be TRBD1 or TRBD2, each matching 6 bases. CDR3 size: 14 residues. Germline-derived CDR1 and CDR2 are SNHLY and FYNNEI. The CDR3 here is CASREGGSRETQYF. Here the CDR3 DNA reads TGTGCCAGCAGGGAAGGGGGGAGCAGAGAGACCCAGTACTTC.

This chain connects TRBV2 to TRBJ1-6; 11 nucleotides line up with TRBD1. Germline V gene sequence: CDR1 SNHLY, CDR2 FYNNEI. The CDR3 length is 14 residues. V trimming: 8 bases; J trimming: 7 bases; junction bases outside the gene matches: 4. The CDR3 coding sequence is TGTGCCAGCGGACAGGGGGCCACAAATTCACCCCTCCACTTT. Its protein product is CASGQGATNSPLHF.

In DNA, the CDR3 is TGTGCCAGCAGTGGAGACAGCCAAGAGACCCAGTACTTC. It codes for CASSGDSQETQYF. The chain combines TRBV2 with TRBJ2-5; a possible D gene is TRBD1 (5 bases). CDR1 SNHLY and CDR2 FYNNEI come from the germline V gene. The CDR3 sequence is 13 residues long. V lost 4 bases, J lost 1 base, and 7 bases lay in between.

J is TRBJ1-3 and V is TRBV9; a weak D match, TRBD1 (6 bases). The CDR3 sequence is 16 residues long. The V gene's germline CDR1 is SGDLS and CDR2 YYNGEE. V lost 2 bases and J 1 base, leaving 13 bases between the germline ends. DNA of the CDR3: TGTGCCAGCAGCGTCACCTCAGGGGTATCTGGAAACACCATATATTTT. This translates into CASSVTSGVSGNTIYF.

V is TRBV18 and J is TRBJ1-2, with 7 bases identical to TRBD1. V dropped 2 bases and J dropped 7; count of bases not matched to a gene: 7. CDR3 size: 14 residues. Germline CDR1 and CDR2: KGHSH and LQKENI. The CDR3 is CASSPIQGGGGYTF. The CDR3 nucleotides read TGTGCCAGCTCACCAATACAAGGGGGCGGTGGCTACACCTTC.

The chain is built from TRBV6-5 and TRBJ1-1; D not certain. V lost 0 bases to trimming and J lost 4 bases, with 9 bases between them. The CDR3 sequence is 14 residues long. The V gene's germline CDR1 is MNHEY and CDR2 SVGAGI. The CDR3 protein is CASSYSRTATEAFF. Written as DNA, the CDR3 is TGTGCCAGCAGTTACTCACGGACGGCCACTGAAGCTTTCTTT.

The chain links TRBV12-3 or TRBV12-4 to TRBJ2-5, with D hard to call. V gave up 3 bases and J gave up 3 bases, with 2 bases separating them. This CDR3 contains 11 residues. The CDR3 coding sequence is TGTGCCAGCAGTTTTGAAGAGACCCAGTACTTC. Amino acid sequence: CASSFEETQYF.

The rearrangement links TRBV9 to TRBJ1-2; D perhaps matches TRBD1 (5 bases). Germline V gives CDR1 SGDLS, CDR2 YYNGEE. V gave up 2 bases and J gave up 1 base, with 18 bases separating them. The CDR3 length is 17 residues. CDR3 sequence: CASSVRDRISINYGYTF. CDR3 sequence (DNA): TGTGCCAGCAGCGTCCGGGACCGGATAAGTATTAACTATGGCTACACCTTC.

V is TRBV19 and J is TRBJ2-2, with D tentatively TRBD1 (6 bases). Trimming left V 6 bases short and J 4 bases short, with 9 bases between. CDR1 and CDR2 (germline): LNHDA, SQIVND (reference sequence). There are 13 residues in the CDR3. CDR3 nucleotides: TGTGCCAGTAGAAACAGGGCCACCGGGGAGCTGTTTTTT. It is translated as CASRNRATGELFF.

V gene TRBV6-6 combines with J gene TRBJ1-5, with TRBD1 as a possible D gene (6 bases). Per the germline V gene, CDR1 is MNHNY and CDR2 is SVGAGI (reference sequence). The CDR3 contains 13 residues. Trimming stripped 8 bases from V and 0 bases from J, with 8 bases between. The CDR3 coding sequence is TGTGCCAGCCGACAGGATAGCAATCAGCCCCAGCATTTT. Protein: CASRQDSNQPQHF.

This chain connects TRBV7-3 to TRBJ2-1; 9 bases fit TRBD1. This CDR3 spans 13 amino acids. V was pared by 4 bases and J by 8 bases, with 3 bases of the junction left unmatched. Per germline, CDR1 SGHTA and CDR2 FQGTGA. CDR3 nucleotide sequence: TGTGCCAGCAGCTCACAGGGGGCCTATGAGCAGTTCTTC. Protein sequence: CASSSQGAYEQFF.